These T cell receptor beta chains were read from a single sample in a study of blood T cell repertoires in COVID-19. Libraries were prepared by immunoSEQ multiplex PCR; TCRdb keeps only in-frame clonotypes and omits some of them. The profile covers more than 200,000 clones, with 70% to 90% appearing a single time and 2% to 2.5% taken by the ten largest. The source material was peripheral blood. These receptors all stem from a middle-aged woman who had recovered from COVID-19. CDR3s include the opening cysteine and the closing phenylalanine or tryptophan. D genes are given only for firm matches. Size is omitted from some rows. Given values are once, few, many or a class for expanded clones.

abundance,d_gene,j_gene,v_gene,CDR3nt,CDR3aa
.,TRBD2,TRBJ2-5,TRBV4-2,TGTGCCAGCAGCCAAGAAGCAGCGGGGGGGCTTGAGACCCAGTACTTC,CASSQEAAGGLETQYF
.,TRBD1,TRBJ1-2,TRBV28,TGTGCCAGCAGTTCGCCCGGGACAGGGGATTTTGGCTACACCTTC,CASSSPGTGDFGYTF
many,.,TRBJ2-7,TRBV7-9,TGTGCCAGCAGCTTACCAGGGGCCCCCTACGAGCAGTACTTC,CASSLPGAPYEQYF
.,.,TRBJ1-5,TRBV19,TGTGCCAGTAGTATCGGGGATACTAGCAATCAGCCCCAGCATTTT,CASSIGDTSNQPQHF
.,TRBD1,TRBJ1-4,TRBV25-1,TGTGCCAGCAGTTCAACGGACAGGGGGTCGAATGAAAAACTGTTTTTT,CASSSTDRGSNEKLFF
.,.,TRBJ2-1,TRBV19,TGTGCCAGTAGGCCCACAGGTAACGGTGAGCAGTTCTTC,CASRPTGNGEQFF
.,.,TRBJ2-1,TRBV28,TGTGCCAGCGGATCCGCCGGGCGCGGGTCCGATGAGCAGTTCTTC,CASGSAGRGSDEQFF
.,TRBD1,TRBJ2-2,TRBV19,TGTGCCAGTAGTCCTGGACAGGGACCCCTCTTTATCACCGGGGAGCTGTTTTTT,CASSPGQGPLFITGELFF
.,.,TRBJ1-4,TRBV5-8,TGTGCCAGCAGCTCGCGATATGAAAAACTGTTTTTT,CASSSRYEKLFF
.,.,TRBJ2-1,TRBV18,TGTGCCAGCTCACTTCTAGACTACGGGGGCTACAATGAGCAGTTCTTC,CASSLLDYGGYNEQFF
.,TRBD1,TRBJ2-7,TRBV7-9,TGTGCCAGCAGCTTTGCGAGACAGGGGGAGTACGAGCAGTACTTC,CASSFARQGEYEQYF
.,TRBD1,TRBJ2-5,TRBV30,TGTGCCTGGCGGGACAGGCGACTGATCCAAGAGACCCAGTACTTC,CAWRDRRLIQETQYF
.,.,TRBJ2-3,TRBV4-2,TGTGCCAGCAGCCAAGCCAAGGAGCCTTATACGCAGTATTTT,CASSQAKEPYTQYF
few,TRBD2,TRBJ2-1,TRBV3-1/TRBV3-2,TGTGCCAGCAGCCAAGGACTAGCGGGGGAAGGGAATGAGCAGTTCTTC,CASSQGLAGEGNEQFF